The 17 T cell receptor beta chains below all came from one sample that was sequenced in a study of shared clonotypes between healthy human individuals. Some clones are missing from TCRdb's copy, which holds only in-frame ones; the method was immunoSEQ multiplex PCR. The sample records approximately 1,500,000 clones, around 95% being singletons. Sequenced sample: naive CD4+ T cells sorted from blood. Described subset: CD45RA+ positively selected. Receptors originate from a man aged 25-45 years in good health.

The V and J genes are TRBV7-7 and TRBJ1-4; D perhaps matches TRBD1 (5 bases). Germline V lookup: CDR1 SSHAT, CDR2 FNYEAQ (reference sequence). The CDR3 is made up of 16 amino acids. The ends were cut back, 6 bases at V and 1 base at J, with 15 bases in the middle. The DNA of the CDR3 is TGTGCCAGCAGGCATCCGGGACGGCAAACTAATGAAAAACTGTTTTTT. Translating it yields CASRHPGRQTNEKLFF.

The V call is TRBV14, the J call TRBJ1-4; no reliable D call. CDR1 and CDR2 from the germline V gene are SGHDN and FVKESK. The CDR3 spans 15 residues. V lost 2 bases and J 6 bases, leaving 13 bases between the germline ends. CDR3 in amino acids: CASSQLRLRDEKLFF. As DNA, the CDR3 is TGTGCCAGCAGCCAATTACGATTGAGGGATGAAAAACTGTTTTTT.

This chain joins TRBV27 and TRBJ2-3, with 12 bases lining up with TRBD1. CDR1 MNHEY and CDR2 SMNVEV come from the germline V gene (reference sequence). The CDR3 length is 15 residues. V lost 9 bases, J lost 1 base, and 5 bases stayed unmatched. The CDR3 DNA is TGTGCCAGTGGGACAGGGGGCGCCGGCACAGATACGCAGTATTTT. Translation gives CASGTGGAGTDTQYF.

This clone was detected once. J is TRBJ2-5 and V is TRBV6-5; TRBD2 matches at 7 bases. J was trimmed by 5 bases and V by 8 bases; bases with no gene match: 14. Germline lookup yields CDR1 MNHEY and CDR2 SVGAGI. The CDR3 totals 15 residues. Here the CDR3 reads CASGPWGREGETQYF. The CDR3 DNA reads as TGTGCCAGCGGCCCCTGGGGGAGGGAAGGGGAGACCCAGTACTTC.

The chain employs TRBV10-1 and TRBJ2-2; 11 nucleotides agree with TRBD2. V was pared by 8 bases and J by 6 bases, with 2 bases of the junction left unmatched. Germline-derived CDR1 and CDR2 are WNHNN and SYGVQD (reference sequence). The CDR3 is 13 residues long. CDR3 sequence reads: CASQLAGAGELFF. CDR3 coding DNA: TGCGCCAGCCAACTAGCGGGAGCCGGGGAGCTGTTTTTT.

A remark on this clone: The sample carries other DNA sequences with the same CDR3. V is TRBV5-1 and J is TRBJ2-7; D is unresolved. CDR3 size: 13 residues. CDR1 is SGHRS and CDR2 is YFSETQ in the germline V gene. The ends were cut back, 0 bases at V and 4 bases at J, with 8 bases in the middle. DNA for the CDR3: TGCGCCAGCAGCTTGGTTTCCTCGTACGAGCAGTACTTC. This codes for CASSLVSSYEQYF.

This clone was seen only once. The V gene is TRBV9, the J gene TRBJ1-2; possibly TRBD1 for D (5 bases). V was clipped by 4 bases and J by 2 bases, with 15 bases between them. The CDR3 is made up of 15 amino acids. The germline V gene has CDR1 SGDLS and CDR2 YYNGEE. CDR3 loop: CASSTSQGRNYGYTF. The CDR3 nucleotides are TGTGCCAGCAGCACGAGTCAGGGTAGGAACTATGGCTACACCTTC.

The chain carries TRBV18 and TRBJ2-1; D may be TRBD2 (6 bases). CDR1 and CDR2 (germline): KGHSH, LQKENI. Trimming left V 4 bases short and J 5 bases short, with 18 bases between. This CDR3 comprises 16 residues. The CDR3 coding sequence is TGTGCCAGCTCACTACAGGCGGGATTATTCGACAATGAGCAGTTCTTC. Translated: CASSLQAGLFDNEQFF.

The chain employs TRBV5-4 and TRBJ2-2; 9 bases fit TRBD1. CDR3 size: 14 residues. Losses at the gene ends were 2 bases for V and 9 bases for J; bases not matched to a gene: 5. In germline, CDR1 is SGHNT, CDR2 YYREEE (reference sequence). The CDR3 here is CASSFGTGKRELFF. DNA for the CDR3: TGTGCCAGCAGCTTTGGGACAGGGAAGCGGGAGCTGTTTTTT.

The chain combines TRBV5-4 with TRBJ1-1, with D uncertain. V was shortened by 4 bases and J by 1 base, with 11 bases between the two germline ends. The V gene's germline CDR1 is SGHNT and CDR2 YYREEE (reference sequence). The CDR3 totals 14 residues. The CDR3 protein is CASSEKKGNTEAFF. The CDR3 coding sequence is TGTGCCAGCAGCGAAAAAAAAGGGAACACTGAAGCTTTCTTT.

In the case of this clone: The sample holds other DNA sequences that translate to the same CDR3. The V gene is TRBV7-9, the J gene TRBJ2-7; 9 bases are a match to TRBD2. The CDR3 spans 14 residues. The V segment lost 5 bases and the J segment 2 bases; nucleotides outside the gene matches: 4. Germline CDR1 and CDR2: SEHNR and FQNEAQ (reference sequence). The CDR3 nucleotides are TGTGCCAGCAGCCCCTTAGCGGGGGCCTACGAGCAGTACTTC. Amino acid sequence: CASSPLAGAYEQYF.

The chain carries TRBV5-1 and TRBJ2-1, with a tentative D call TRBD2 (5 bases). V lost 4 bases and J 5 bases, leaving 13 bases between the germline ends. The CDR3 is 14 residues long. Germline V gene sequence: CDR1 SGHRS, CDR2 YFSETQ. CDR3 sequence: CASSPRVQDNEQFF. CDR3 nucleotides: TGCGCCAGCAGCCCGAGGGTCCAGGACAATGAGCAGTTCTTC. Using reference TRBV5-1 and TRBJ2-1 for the parts outside the CDR3, the full variable domain is KAGVTQTPRYLIKTRGQQVTLSCSPISGHRSVSWYQQTPGQGLQFLFEYFSETQRNKGNFPGRFSGRQFSNSRSEMNVSTLELGDSALYLCASSPRVQDNEQFFGPGTRLTVL.

V and J are TRBV18 and TRBJ2-1; TRBD2 matches at 13 bases. This CDR3 comprises 16 residues. The germline V gene encodes CDR1 KGHSH and CDR2 LQKENI. With 0 bases clipped from V and 9 bases from J, the junction kept 5 bases outside the gene matches. CDR3 residues: CASSPPGLAGPGEQFF. The CDR3 DNA reads TGTGCCAGCTCACCACCGGGACTAGCGGGACCTGGTGAGCAGTTCTTC.

The chain's CDR3 is CASTLYLHTDTQYF. The DNA for the CDR3 is TGTGCCAGTACCTTGTACCTCCACACAGATACGCAGTATTTT. The rearrangement uses TRBV19 and TRBJ2-3; D is uncertain. Trimming removed 7 bases at V and 2 bases at J, with 13 bases between. Germline CDR1 reads LNHDA; CDR2 reads SQIVND (reference sequence). CDR3 length equals 14 residues.

This clone was recorded once. The V call is TRBV10-3, the J call TRBJ2-7; 7 bases match TRBD1. J was trimmed by 3 bases and V by 6 bases; bases with no gene match: 8. The CDR3 is 14 amino acids. From germline, CDR1 is ENHRY and CDR2 SYGVKD. CDR3 sequence (DNA): TGTGCCATCAGATCCGGGACAGTAGGCTACGAGCAGTACTTC. This gives the protein CAIRSGTVGYEQYF.

The chain combines TRBV29-1 with TRBJ2-7; 8 bases map to TRBD2. V lost 4 bases, J lost 13 bases, and 18 bases stayed unmatched. The CDR3 runs to 14 residues. Per germline, CDR1 SQVTM and CDR2 ANQGSEA. The CDR3, as DNA: TGCAGCGTTGCGGACAGTCAAACTAGCGGTGGTCCCTACTTC. It codes for CSVADSQTSGGPYF.

The rearrangement links TRBV2 to TRBJ2-7, with TRBD2 matching over 7 bases. CDR1 is SNHLY, CDR2 FYNNEI, per germline. V trimming: 4 bases; J trimming: 2 bases; junction bases outside the gene matches: 8. CDR3 length: 15 residues. In DNA form, the CDR3 reads TGTGCCAGCAGTGTTCGGGCTAGCGGAGCCTACGAGCAGTACTTC. Protein: CASSVRASGAYEQYF.